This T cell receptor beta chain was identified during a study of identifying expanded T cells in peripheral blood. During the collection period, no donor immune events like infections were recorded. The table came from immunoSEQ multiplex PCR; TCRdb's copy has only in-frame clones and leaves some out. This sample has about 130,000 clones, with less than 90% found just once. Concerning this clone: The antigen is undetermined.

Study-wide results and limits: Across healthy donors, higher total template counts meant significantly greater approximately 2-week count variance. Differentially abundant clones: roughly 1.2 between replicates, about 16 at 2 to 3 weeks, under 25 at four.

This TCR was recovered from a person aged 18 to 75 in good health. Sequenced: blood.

The CDR3 loop reads CASSASYNEQFF. CDR3 DNA sequence: TGTGCCAGCTCGGCTAGCTACAATGAGCAGTTCTTC. The gene calls are TRBV6-6 and TRBJ2-1, with unresolved D. The CDR3 is 12 residues long. The ends were cut back, 8 bases at V and 3 bases at J, with 8 bases in the middle. Germline lookup yields CDR1 MNHNY and CDR2 SVGAGI (reference sequence).